This TCR beta chain appears in the sequencing data of a study of neurological immune-mediated disorders. With 5 bases removed from V and 5 bases from J, the gap between germline ends came to 16 bases. This CDR3 region has 15 residues. This clonotype has just a few counts. TCRdb analysed the 5' RACE reads with MiXCR anew, one entry per CDR3 protein. Among about 59,000 distinct CDR3 sequences listed, roughly 13% were seen once. The genes are TRBV12-3 or TRBV12-4 and TRBJ2-1; D tentatively fits TRBD1 or TRBD2 (5 bases each). The sequenced sample consisted of PBMCs. The receptor comes from a woman aged 60-75 years with HTLV-1-associated myelopathy (HAM/TSP). This CDR3 reads CASSPGPGIDNEQFF. The CDR3 nucleotides read TGTGCCAGCAGTCCGGGACCGGGCATAGACAATGAGCAGTTCTTC.